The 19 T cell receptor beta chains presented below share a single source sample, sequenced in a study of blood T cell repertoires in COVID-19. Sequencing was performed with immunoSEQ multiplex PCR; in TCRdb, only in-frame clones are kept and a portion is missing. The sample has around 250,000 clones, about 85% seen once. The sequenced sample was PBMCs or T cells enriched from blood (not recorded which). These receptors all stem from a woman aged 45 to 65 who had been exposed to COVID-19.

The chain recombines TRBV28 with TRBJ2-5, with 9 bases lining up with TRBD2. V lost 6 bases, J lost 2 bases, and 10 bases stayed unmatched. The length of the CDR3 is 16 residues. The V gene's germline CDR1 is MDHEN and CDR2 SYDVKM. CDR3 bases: TGTGCCAGCAGCCCGCTAGCGGGGAGGGTACAAGAGACCCAGTACTTC. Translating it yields CASSPLAGRVQETQYF.

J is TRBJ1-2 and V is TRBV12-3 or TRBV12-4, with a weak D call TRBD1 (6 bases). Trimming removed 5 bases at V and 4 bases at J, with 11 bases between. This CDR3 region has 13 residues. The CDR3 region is CASSRRGFYGYTF. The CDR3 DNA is TGTGCCAGCAGTCGCAGGGGTTTCTATGGCTACACCTTC.

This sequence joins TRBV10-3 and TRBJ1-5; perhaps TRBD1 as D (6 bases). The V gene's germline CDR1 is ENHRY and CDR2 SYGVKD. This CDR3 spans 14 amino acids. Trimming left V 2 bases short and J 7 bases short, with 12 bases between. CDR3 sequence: CAISEVGARQPQHF. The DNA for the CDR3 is TGTGCCATCAGTGAGGTGGGGGCTCGGCAGCCCCAGCATTTT.

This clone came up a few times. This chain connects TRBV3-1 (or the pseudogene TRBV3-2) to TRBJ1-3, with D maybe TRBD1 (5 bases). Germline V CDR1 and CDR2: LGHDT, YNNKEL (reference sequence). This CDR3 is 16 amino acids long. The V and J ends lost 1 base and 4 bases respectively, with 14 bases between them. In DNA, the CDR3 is TGTGCCAGCAGCCAAGTTGGGGGACTTAGGGGAAACACCATATATTTT. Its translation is CASSQVGGLRGNTIYF.

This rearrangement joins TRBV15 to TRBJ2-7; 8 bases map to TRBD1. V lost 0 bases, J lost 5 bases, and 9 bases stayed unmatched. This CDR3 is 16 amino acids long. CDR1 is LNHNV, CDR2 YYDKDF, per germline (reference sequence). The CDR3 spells CATSRDQWTGNDEQYF. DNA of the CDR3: TGTGCCACCAGCAGAGATCAGTGGACAGGGAACGACGAGCAGTACTTC.

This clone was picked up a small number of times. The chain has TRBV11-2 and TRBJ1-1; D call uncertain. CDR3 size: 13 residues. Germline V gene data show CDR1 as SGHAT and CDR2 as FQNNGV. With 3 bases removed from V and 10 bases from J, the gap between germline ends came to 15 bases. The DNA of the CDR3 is TGTGCCAGCAGCTTCGACATTAAAGGTGGAGCTTTCTTT. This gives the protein CASSFDIKGGAFF.

CDR3 bases: TGTGCCAGCAGCCCCACGGCGGTCTCTGGAAACACCATATATTTT. Its protein is CASSPTAVSGNTIYF. The rearrangement joins TRBV9 to TRBJ1-3; D is undetermined. CDR1 and CDR2 from the germline V gene are SGDLS and YYNGEE. The V and J ends lost 4 bases and 0 bases respectively, with 11 bases between them. The CDR3 is 15 residues long.

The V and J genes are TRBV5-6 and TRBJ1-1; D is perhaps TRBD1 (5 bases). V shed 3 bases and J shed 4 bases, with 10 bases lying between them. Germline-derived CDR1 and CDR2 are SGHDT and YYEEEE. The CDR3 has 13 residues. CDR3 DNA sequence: TGTGCCAGCAGCTCTGTAACAGGCACTGAAGCTTTCTTT. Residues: CASSSVTGTEAFF.

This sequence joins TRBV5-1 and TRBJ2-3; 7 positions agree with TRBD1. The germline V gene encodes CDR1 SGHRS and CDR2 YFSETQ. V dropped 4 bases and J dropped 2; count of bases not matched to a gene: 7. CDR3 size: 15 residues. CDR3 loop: CASSPGQSYTDTQYF. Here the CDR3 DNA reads TGCGCCAGCAGCCCGGGACAGTCTTACACAGATACGCAGTATTTT.

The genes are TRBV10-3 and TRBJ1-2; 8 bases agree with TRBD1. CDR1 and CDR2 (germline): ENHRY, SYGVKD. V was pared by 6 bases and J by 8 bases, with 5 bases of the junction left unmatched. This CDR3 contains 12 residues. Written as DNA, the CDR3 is TGTGCCATCAGGGGGACAGGACGGGGCTACACCTTC. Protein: CAIRGTGRGYTF.

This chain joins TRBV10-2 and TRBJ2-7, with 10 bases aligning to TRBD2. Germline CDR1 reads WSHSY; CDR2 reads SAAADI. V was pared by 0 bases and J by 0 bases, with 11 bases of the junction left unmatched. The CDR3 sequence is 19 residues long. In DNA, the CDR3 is TGCGCCAGCAGTGAGTCGATAGTGGGAGCGGGGGGGAACTCCTACGAGCAGTACTTC. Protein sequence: CASSESIVGAGGNSYEQYF.

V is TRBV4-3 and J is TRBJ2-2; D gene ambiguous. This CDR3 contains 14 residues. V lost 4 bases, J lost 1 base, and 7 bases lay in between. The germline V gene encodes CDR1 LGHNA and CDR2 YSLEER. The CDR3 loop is CASSRGVNTGELFF. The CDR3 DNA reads TGCGCCAGCAGCCGTGGAGTGAACACCGGGGAGCTGTTTTTT.

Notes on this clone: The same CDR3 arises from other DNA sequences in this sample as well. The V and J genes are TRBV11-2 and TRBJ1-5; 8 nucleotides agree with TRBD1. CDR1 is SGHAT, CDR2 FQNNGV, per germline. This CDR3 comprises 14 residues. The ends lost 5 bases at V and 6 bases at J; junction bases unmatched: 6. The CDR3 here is CASSLDRGGQPQHF. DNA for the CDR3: TGTGCCAGCAGCCTTGACAGGGGCGGTCAGCCCCAGCATTTT.

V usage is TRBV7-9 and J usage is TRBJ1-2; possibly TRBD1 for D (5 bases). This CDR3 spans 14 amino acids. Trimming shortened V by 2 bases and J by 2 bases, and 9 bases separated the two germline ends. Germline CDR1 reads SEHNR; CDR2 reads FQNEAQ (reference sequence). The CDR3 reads CASSLTGENYGYTF. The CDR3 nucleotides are TGTGCCAGCAGCTTAACAGGAGAAAACTATGGCTACACCTTC.

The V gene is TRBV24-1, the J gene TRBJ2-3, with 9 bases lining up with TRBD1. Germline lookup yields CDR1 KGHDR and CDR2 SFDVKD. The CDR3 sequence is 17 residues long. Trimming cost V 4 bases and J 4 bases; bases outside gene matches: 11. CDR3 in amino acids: CATSEPGTGMGADTQYF. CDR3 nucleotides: TGTGCCACCAGTGAGCCCGGGACAGGGATGGGGGCAGATACGCAGTATTTT.

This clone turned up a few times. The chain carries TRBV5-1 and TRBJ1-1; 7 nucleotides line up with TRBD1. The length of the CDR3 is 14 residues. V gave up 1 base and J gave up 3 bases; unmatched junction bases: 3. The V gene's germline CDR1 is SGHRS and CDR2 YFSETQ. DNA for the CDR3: TGCGCCAGCAGCTTGACAGGGGCGGACACTGAAGCTTTCTTT. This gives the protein CASSLTGADTEAFF.

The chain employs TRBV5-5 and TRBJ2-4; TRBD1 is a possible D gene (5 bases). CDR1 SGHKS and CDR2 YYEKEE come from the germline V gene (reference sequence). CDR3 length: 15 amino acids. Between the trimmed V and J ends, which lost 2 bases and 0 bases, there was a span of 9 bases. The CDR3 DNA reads TGTGCCAGCAGCTTAGACAGCCTAGCCAAAAACATTCAGTACTTC. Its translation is CASSLDSLAKNIQYF. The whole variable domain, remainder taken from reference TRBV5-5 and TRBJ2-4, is DAGVTQSPTHLIKTRGQQVTLRCSPISGHKSVSWYQQVLGQGPQFIFQYYEKEERGRGNFPDRFSARQFPNYSSELNVNALLLGDSALYLCASSLDSLAKNIQYFGAGTRLSVL.

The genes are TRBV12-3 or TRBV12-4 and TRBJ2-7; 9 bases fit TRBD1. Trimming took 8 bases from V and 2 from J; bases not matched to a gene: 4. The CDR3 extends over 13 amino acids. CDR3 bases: TGTGCCAGCGGGACAGGGAAGCCCTACGAGCAGTACTTC. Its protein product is CASGTGKPYEQYF.

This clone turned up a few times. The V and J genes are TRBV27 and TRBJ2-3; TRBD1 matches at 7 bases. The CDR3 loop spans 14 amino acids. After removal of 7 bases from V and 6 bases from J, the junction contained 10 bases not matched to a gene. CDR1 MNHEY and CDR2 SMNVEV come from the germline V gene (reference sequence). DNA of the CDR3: TGTGCCAGCACCTTCAGTAGGGGGCAGGATACGCAGTATTTT. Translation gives CASTFSRGQDTQYF.